This note documents a single TCR beta chain sequence. Its antigen is unidentified. Trimming pared 2 bases from V and 0 bases from J, leaving 7 bases between. The CDR3 is 15 residues long. Germline V CDR1 and CDR2: SEHNR, FQNEAQ (reference sequence). The source of the sample is a study of cytomegalovirus exposure and HLA in healthy donors. Across the whole study: Roughly 170 million T cells yielded some 120 million unique TCR beta sequences in earlier analysis.

Overall study results and limits: In an earlier analysis, most TCR beta V segments were productive about 87% or about 30% of the time. Associated with cytomegalovirus, according to the listing, were 170 or so TCR beta chains.

A multiplex PCR was run with 60 Vbeta primers and 13 Jbeta primers. Some clones are missing from TCRdb's copy, which holds only in-frame ones; the method was immunoSEQ multiplex PCR. The table lists about 230,000 clones, 77% of them singletons, with roughly 2.5% in the top ten. Source material: PBMCs. The clonotype originates from a woman in her sixties in good health and CMV-seropositive. The rearrangement joins TRBV7-9 to TRBJ2-2; the D gene is possibly TRBD2 (5 bases). The CDR3 loop is CASSLQLANTGELFF. The CDR3 bases are TGTGCCAGCAGCTTACAACTAGCGAACACCGGGGAGCTGTTTTTT.